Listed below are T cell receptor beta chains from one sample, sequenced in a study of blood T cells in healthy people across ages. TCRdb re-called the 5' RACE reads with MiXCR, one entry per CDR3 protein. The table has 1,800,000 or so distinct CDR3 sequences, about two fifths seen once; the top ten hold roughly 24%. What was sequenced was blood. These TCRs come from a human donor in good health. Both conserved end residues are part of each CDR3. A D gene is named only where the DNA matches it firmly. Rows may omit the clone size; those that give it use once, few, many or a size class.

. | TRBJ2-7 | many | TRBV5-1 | TGCGCCAGCAGTTTCACCGGGACCGCCCTTAACGAGCAGTACTTC | CASSFTGTALNEQYF
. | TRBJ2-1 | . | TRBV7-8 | TGTGCCAGCAGCTTCGTGGGGTTCGGGTTTGAGCAGTTCTTC | CASSFVGFGFEQFF
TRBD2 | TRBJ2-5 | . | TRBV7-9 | TGTGCCAGCACCAACCGGGGGGTAGGGGAGACCCAGTACTTC | CASTNRGVGETQYF
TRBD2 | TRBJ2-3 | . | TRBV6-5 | TGTGCCAGCAGTTACTCTCTCGGGCGGGGGGCTCCCGATACGCAGTATTTT | CASSYSLGRGAPDTQYF
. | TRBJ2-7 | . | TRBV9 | TGTGCCAGCAGCGGGGGAACGGGCTTCGAGCAGTACTTC | CASSGGTGFEQYF
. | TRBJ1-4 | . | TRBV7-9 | TGTGCCAGCAGCTTAGACGGGGGCGCCTGGGAAAAACTGTTTTTT | CASSLDGGAWEKLFF
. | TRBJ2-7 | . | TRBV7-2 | TGTGCCAGCAGCTTAAGGCAGTCGAACTACGAGCAGTACTTC | CASSLRQSNYEQYF
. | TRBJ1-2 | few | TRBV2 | TGTGCCAGCAGCCTGATCGGAGGCTACACCTTC | CASSLIGGYTF
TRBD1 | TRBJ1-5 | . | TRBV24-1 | TGTGCCACCACAACAGGGGCGCGGCAGCCCCAGCATTTT | CATTTGARQPQHF
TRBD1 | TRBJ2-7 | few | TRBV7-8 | TGTGCCAGCACCAGGGACAGATCTACCTACGAGCAGTACTTC | CASTRDRSTYEQYF
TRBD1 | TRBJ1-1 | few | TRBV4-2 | TGTGCCAGCAGCCAGCGGGACAGCCCGAACACTGAAGCTTTCTTT | CASSQRDSPNTEAFF
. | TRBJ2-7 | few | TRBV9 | TGTGCCAGCAGCTTATTACAGGGCGTCGGCGAGCAGTACTTC | CASSLLQGVGEQYF
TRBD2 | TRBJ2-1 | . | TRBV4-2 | TGTGCCAGCAGTCCGGTGCTAGCGGGGGGCCGAGGCAATGAGCAGTTCTTC | CASSPVLAGGRGNEQFF
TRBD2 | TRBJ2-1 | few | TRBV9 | TGTGCCAGCAGCGTAGTCGGGGGGAATTACAATGAGCAGTTCTTC | CASSVVGGNYNEQFF
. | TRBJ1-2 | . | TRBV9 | TGTGCCAGCAGCGTAGACGACAGTTCCGGCTATGGCTACACCTTC | CASSVDDSSGYGYTF
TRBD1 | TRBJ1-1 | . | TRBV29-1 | TGCAGCGTTGAGTCGGGCAGGGGGCATACTGAAGCTTTCTTT | CSVESGRGHTEAFF
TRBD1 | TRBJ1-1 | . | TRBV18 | TGTGCCGGCTCACCAGGACAGGGGGTCACTGAAGCTTTCTTT | CAGSPGQGVTEAFF
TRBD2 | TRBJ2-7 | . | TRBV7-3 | TGTGCCAGCAGCCTTACCAGCGGGGGCTACAATGAGCAGTACTTC | CASSLTSGGYNEQYF
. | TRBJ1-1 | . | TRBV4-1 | TGCGCCAGCAGCCAAGGGGCCCAGGGAATGAACACTGAAGCTTTCTTT | CASSQGAQGMNTEAFF
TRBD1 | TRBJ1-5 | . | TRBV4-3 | TGCGCCAGCAGCCTTAGGACAGGGGGCCATCAGCCCCAGCATTTT | CASSLRTGGHQPQHF
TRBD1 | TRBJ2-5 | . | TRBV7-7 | TGTGCCAGCAGCCATTCAGGGGGCGACGGAGAGACCCAGTACTTC | CASSHSGGDGETQYF
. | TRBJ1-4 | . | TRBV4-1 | TGCGCCAGCAGCCCTCTCGGGCGGGGTAAGGATGAAAAACTGTTTTTT | CASSPLGRGKDEKLFF
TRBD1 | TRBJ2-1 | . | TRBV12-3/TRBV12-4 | TGTGCCAGCAGTTTGCAGGGGGCCTTATTGTTCTTC | CASSLQGALLFF
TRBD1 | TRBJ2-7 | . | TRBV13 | TGTGCCAGCAGCACGTCAGGGACAGTGAGATACGAGCAGTACTTC | CASSTSGTVRYEQYF
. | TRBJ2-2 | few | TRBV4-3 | TGCGCCAGCAGCCAAGTCAACGGCGCCACCGGGGAGCTGTTTTTT | CASSQVNGATGELFF
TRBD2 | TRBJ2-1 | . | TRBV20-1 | TGCAGTGCCAACAAAGCGGGGGCCCCGTTCAGAGAGCAGTTCTTC | CSANKAGAPFREQFF
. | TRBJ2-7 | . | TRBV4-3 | TGCGCCAGCAGCCAAGCTTACAGAAACTACGAGCAGTACTTC | CASSQAYRNYEQYF
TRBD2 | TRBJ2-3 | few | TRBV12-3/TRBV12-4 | TGTGCCAGCAGAAGACTAGCGGGGGGGCTTACGCAGTATTTT | CASRRLAGGLTQYF
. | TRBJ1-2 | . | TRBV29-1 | TGCAGCGTTGTGTGGGGGCCCTATGGCTACACCTTC | CSVVWGPYGYTF
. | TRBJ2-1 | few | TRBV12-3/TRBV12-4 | TGTGCCAGCAGGGGTCACTTCGACAATGAGCAGTTCTTC | CASRGHFDNEQFF
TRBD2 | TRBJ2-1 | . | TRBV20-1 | TGCAGTGCTAGCGGTGCGGGGGCCTACAATGAGCAGTTCTTC | CSASGAGAYNEQFF
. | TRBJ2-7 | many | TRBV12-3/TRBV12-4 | TGTGCCAGCAGTAACGGACGGGGGAACTACGAGCAGTACTTC | CASSNGRGNYEQYF
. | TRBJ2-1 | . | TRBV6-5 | TGTGCCAGCAGTTACTCCCCAGGGGTTACTATCAATGAGCAGTTCTTC | CASSYSPGVTINEQFF
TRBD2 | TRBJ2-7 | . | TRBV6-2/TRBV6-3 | TGTGCCAGCAGTTACTCAAAGACGGGGGGCTACGAGCAGTACTTC | CASSYSKTGGYEQYF
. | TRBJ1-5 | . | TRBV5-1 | TGCGCCAGCAGCTTGTACGGGGACAATCAGCCCCAGCATTTT | CASSLYGDNQPQHF
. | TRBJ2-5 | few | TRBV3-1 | TGTGCCAGCAGCCTTTCCGGGACGAGGGAGACCCAGTACTTC | CASSLSGTRETQYF
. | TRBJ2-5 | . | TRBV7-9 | TGTGCCAGCAGCTTCTCTGGACAGCAAGAGACCCAGTACTTC | CASSFSGQQETQYF
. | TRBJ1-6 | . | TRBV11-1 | TGTGCCAGCAGCCCGGACCGAAACTCGTCACCCCTCCACTTT | CASSPDRNSSPLHF
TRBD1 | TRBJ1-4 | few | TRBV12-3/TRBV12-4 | TGTGCCAGCAGGGAGACAGGGGAATGGGAAAAACTGTTTTTT | CASRETGEWEKLFF
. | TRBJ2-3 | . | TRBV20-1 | TGCAGTGCTCAAACTCCAATAACAGATACGCAGTATTTT | CSAQTPITDTQYF
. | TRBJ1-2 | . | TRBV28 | TGTGCCAGCCTAACTTCAGGGTCGGGCGGCTACACCTTC | CASLTSGSGGYTF